The 10 T cell receptor beta chains in this list originate from one sample, sequenced in a study of tissue T cells after allogeneic stem cell transplantation. The method was immunoSEQ multiplex PCR; TCRdb's version includes in-frame clones alone and lacks a portion of them. Of 45,000 to 50,000 clones listed, around 67% are singletons. The specimen sequenced was sorted cells pooled from one or two spleens. Receptors were obtained from a pool of C57BL/6 mice in good health.

With regard to this clone: Gene names are mouse gene names. Sequencing ends 1 residue short of the CDR3 end; the germline J gene provides the rest. V is TRBV23 and J is TRBJ2-1; the tabulated D call, TRBD2, remains unverified against the DNA. This CDR3 has 14 amino acids. Germline V gene sequence: CDR1 KGHTA, CDR2 FQNQQP. Partial CDR3 DNA: TGCTCCAGCAGGTACTGGGGGGGGGATGCTGAGCAGTTC. This gives the protein CSSRYWGGDAEQF. The entire CDR3 is CSSRYWGGDAEQFF.

On this clone: The gene names given are mouse names. Coverage ceases 1 residue before the CDR3 finishes, and the germline J gene fills in the end. This sequence joins TRBV2 and TRBJ2-5, with 11 bases fitting TRBD2. From germline, CDR1 is LGHNA and CDR2 YSYQKL. CDR3 length: 15 residues. The junction had 7 bases not matched to a gene; V was cut back by 3 bases and J by 8 bases. The sequenced CDR3 bases are TGTGCCAGCAGCCATGGGACTGGGGGAGGGAGCACCCAGTAC. Its protein product is CASSHGTGGGSTQY. The whole CDR3 sequence reads CASSHGTGGGSTQYF.

This clone was seen just once. Each gene name is a mouse one. The read halts 1 residue ahead of the CDR3 end, with the missing end drawn from the germline J gene. This rearrangement joins TRBV2 to TRBJ1-1; D is unclear. V lost 0 bases and J 3 bases, leaving 2 bases between the germline ends. CDR3 length equals 12 residues. CDR1 and CDR2 (germline): LGHNA, YSYQKL. The CDR3 DNA, read in part, is TGTGCCAGCAGCCAAGAGGACACAGAAGTCTTC. Protein: CASSQEDTEVF. The whole CDR3 protein is CASSQEDTEVFF.

To note about this clone: Genes here carry mouse names. The observed sequence ends 1 residue before the CDR3 terminus, with the missing tail filled in from the germline J gene. The chain is built from TRBV20 and TRBJ1-1; D not certain. The V gene lost 5 bases and the J gene lost 0 bases, with 10 bases spanning the gap. Germline values: CDR1 GFQATS, CDR2 STVNSAI. This CDR3 spans 13 amino acids. Partial CDR3 DNA: TGTGGTGCTGAGACACCCGCAAACACAGAAGTCTTC. This gives the protein CGAETPANTEVF. The full CDR3 sequence reads CGAETPANTEVFF. The whole variable domain, remainder taken from reference TRBV20 and TRBJ1-1, is GALVYQYPRRTICKSGTSMRMECQAVGFQATSVAWYRQSPQKTFELIALSTVNSAIKYEQNFTQEKFPISHPNLSFSSMTVLNAYLEDRGLYLCGAETPANTEVFFGKGTRLTVV.

To note about this clone: Genes here carry mouse names. The sequence runs out 1 residue before the end of the CDR3; the remainder is reconstructed from the germline J gene. V usage is TRBV15 and J usage is TRBJ2-3; D might be TRBD1 or TRBD2, each matching 6 bases. Germline CDR1 SGHND, CDR2 FRSKSL. Trimming left V 0 bases short and J 4 bases short, with 14 bases between. The CDR3 totals 16 residues. Partial CDR3 DNA: TGTGCCAGCAGTTTAGCGCTTGGGGGCGCGTCAGAAACGCTGTAT. Protein sequence: CASSLALGGASETLY. The whole CDR3 protein is CASSLALGGASETLYF.

Worth noting for this clone: Gene and germline names: mouse. The sequence runs out 1 residue before the end of the CDR3; the remainder is reconstructed from the germline J gene. This chain uses TRBV13-1 with TRBJ2-7, with 7 nucleotides matching TRBD2. The CDR3 extends over 14 amino acids. The V gene end was trimmed by 1 base and the J gene end by 1 base; junction bases not matched to a gene: 2. The germline gives CDR1 NSHNY, CDR2 SYGAGN. CDR3 residues: CASSDPLGSYEQYF. The part of the CDR3 DNA that was read is TGTGCCAGCAGTGATCCACTGGGGTCCTATGAACAGTAC.

The sample holds a few counts of this clone. Any gene name here is a mouse gene name. The read falls 1 residue short of the CDR3 end, and the missing part is taken from the germline J gene. The chain combines TRBV31 with TRBJ1-2; 7 nucleotides align to TRBD1. Germline V lookup: CDR1 GKSSPN, CDR2 SITVG. V trimming: 4 bases; J trimming: 1 base; junction bases outside the gene matches: 0. The CDR3 contains 12 residues. The part of the CDR3 DNA that was read is TGTGCCTGGAACAGGGGAAACTCCGACTACACC. Translation gives CAWNRGNSDYT. The whole CDR3 protein is CAWNRGNSDYTF. Looking up the rest from reference TRBV31 and TRBJ1-2 gives the full variable domain: AQTIHQWPVAEIKAVGSPLSLGCTIKGKSSPNLYWYWQATGGTLQQLFYSITVGQVESVVQLNLSASRPKDDQFILSTEKLLLSHSGFYLCAWNRGNSDYTFGSGTRLLVI.

As for this clone: Mouse gene names and germline throughout. The CDR3 goes on 1 residue after the read ends, and that part is filled in from the germline J gene. The V and J genes are TRBV3 and TRBJ2-5; the match to TRBD2 covers 13 bases. Germline V gene sequence: CDR1 SNHLY, CDR2 FYNGKV (reference sequence). The CDR3 is made up of 16 amino acids. J gave up 5 bases and V 4 bases, and 6 bases lay outside the gene matches. CDR3 DNA, as far as it was read: TGTGCCAGCAGCTCGGACTGGGGGGGCTGGGGAGACACCCAGTAC. This sequence encodes CASSSDWGGWGDTQY. The whole CDR3 sequence reads CASSSDWGGWGDTQYF.

The count of this clone is one. The gene names here belong to mouse. Sequencing ends 1 residue short of the CDR3 end; the germline J gene provides the rest. V usage is TRBV13-2 and J usage is TRBJ1-6; 8 bases align to TRBD1. TRBJ1-6 is recorded as an ORF, its role being uncertain. The CDR3 is 14 residues long. The germline gives CDR1 NNHNN, CDR2 SYGAGS (reference sequence). V lost 3 bases, J lost 7 bases, and 3 bases stayed unmatched. Partial CDR3 DNA: TGTGCCAGCGGTGCGGGACAGGCGAATTCGCCCCTCTAC. Protein sequence: CASGAGQANSPLY. The CDR3 in full is CASGAGQANSPLYF.

Comments on this clone: Germline is not matched at one junction end, which may reflect a read error. These gene names are mouse names. The read falls 1 residue short of the CDR3 end, and the missing part is taken from the germline J gene. This sequence joins TRBV13-1 and TRBJ2-7, with unresolved D. The germline CDR1 and CDR2 sequences are NSHNY and SYGAGN. This CDR3 contains 11 residues. The CDR3 DNA, read in part, is TGTGCCAGCGGTGAAAGGGATGAACAGTAC. Residues: CASGERDEQY. The entire CDR3 reads CASGERDEQYF.